This is a list of T cell receptor beta chains from one sample in a study of cytomegalovirus exposure and HLA in healthy donors. TCRdb's table, derived via immunoSEQ multiplex PCR, lists solely in-frame clones and lacks some. The table includes about 130,000 clones, 81% detected once. The sample comprised PBMCs. The source is a man between 18 and 35 years old in good health and CMV-seropositive. The CDR3 runs from the conserved cysteine through the conserved F or W. The D gene is left open where the match is weak. Only some rows state a clone size, as once, few, many or a class for expanded clones.

D gene	clone size	V gene	J gene	CDR3 protein	CDR3 DNA
NA	once	TRBV19	TRBJ1-4	CASDRGTATNEKLFF	TGTGCCAGTGACAGAGGGACTGCAACTAATGAAAAACTGTTTTTT
NA	NA	TRBV9	TRBJ1-1	CASSPRLGGYTEAFF	TGTGCCAGCAGCCCCCGTTTGGGGGGTTACACTGAAGCTTTCTTT
TRBD2	NA	TRBV29-1	TRBJ2-1	CSVVGSGTSFAEQFF	TGCAGCGTTGTCGGATCCGGGACTAGTTTTGCTGAGCAGTTCTTC
TRBD1	NA	TRBV11-2	TRBJ2-3	CASSFRGPGTGSTDTQYF	TGTGCCAGCAGCTTTAGGGGTCCCGGGACAGGGTCCACAGATACGCAGTATTTT
TRBD2	NA	TRBV6-4	TRBJ2-3	CASSDSGGGTDTQYF	TGTGCCAGCAGTGACTCCGGGGGAGGGACAGATACGCAGTATTTT
TRBD2	NA	TRBV4-2	TRBJ2-2	CASSQPDLAGGSTGELFF	TGTGCCAGCAGCCAACCCGACCTAGCGGGAGGAAGCACCGGGGAGCTGTTTTTT
NA	NA	TRBV5-1	TRBJ2-3	CASSLARGAGRTDTQYF	TGCGCCAGCAGCTTGGCCCGTGGAGCGGGCCGCACAGATACGCAGTATTTT
TRBD2	NA	TRBV6-5	TRBJ2-7	CATKSPTSGTSEQYF	TGTGCCACCAAAAGCCCGACTAGCGGGACAAGCGAGCAGTACTTC
NA	NA	TRBV5-1	TRBJ2-5	CASSLAGVGETQYF	TGCGCCAGCAGCTTGGCGGGAGTGGGGGAGACCCAGTACTTC
NA	NA	TRBV5-5	TRBJ1-6	CASSLGVNSPLHF	TGTGCCAGCAGCTTGGGAGTAAATTCACCCCTCCACTTT
TRBD2	NA	TRBV5-1	TRBJ2-3	CASSLGLAGADTQYF	TGCGCCAGCAGCTTGGGGCTAGCGGGAGCCGATACGCAGTATTTT
TRBD1	NA	TRBV14	TRBJ2-3	CASSPRQGTDTQYF	TGTGCCAGCAGCCCCAGACAGGGGACAGATACGCAGTATTTT
TRBD1	NA	TRBV10-3	TRBJ2-2	CAILRWTGPTGELFF	TGTGCCATCTTGCGGTGGACAGGTCCCACCGGGGAGCTGTTTTTT
NA	few	TRBV30	TRBJ1-4	CAWSVPGTGEKLFF	TGTGCCTGGAGTGTACCGGGGACTGGGGAAAAACTGTTTTTT
NA	NA	TRBV27	TRBJ1-5	CASSRGGVNQPQHF	TGTGCCAGCTCCCGGGGGGGGGTCAATCAGCCCCAGCATTTT
NA	NA	TRBV6-1	TRBJ1-5	CASSGGSSGERPQHF	TGTGCCAGCAGTGGTGGGTCCTCCGGAGAAAGGCCCCAGCATTTT
NA	NA	TRBV9	TRBJ1-2	CASSQDSAPYGYTF	TGTGCCAGCAGCCAAGACAGTGCCCCCTATGGCTACACCTTC
TRBD1	NA	TRBV30	TRBJ1-5	CAWSFDRDQPQHF	TGTGCCTGGTCCTTCGACAGGGATCAGCCCCAGCATTTT
NA	few	TRBV6-6	TRBJ1-5	CASSPENSNQPQHF	TGTGCCAGCAGTCCCGAGAATAGCAATCAGCCCCAGCATTTT
NA	NA	TRBV15	TRBJ2-7	CATSRDPLRVTGSLYEQYF	TGTGCCACCAGCAGAGATCCACTCCGAGTCACAGGGAGTCTGTACGAGCAGTACTTC
NA	NA	TRBV5-1	TRBJ2-5	CASSLGNRVEETQYF	TGCGCCAGCAGCTTGGGGAACAGGGTAGAAGAGACCCAGTACTTC
NA	NA	TRBV4-3	TRBJ2-2	CASSQGGRTTGELFF	TGCGCCAGCAGCCAAGGAGGGCGTACGACCGGGGAGCTGTTTTTT
NA	NA	TRBV21-1	TRBJ2-2	CASSKSRDSKNTGELFF	TGTGCCAGCAGCAAAAGTAGGGACAGCAAGAACACCGGGGAGCTGTTTTTT
NA	NA	TRBV5-4	TRBJ2-5	CASSLDRQETQYF	TGTGCCAGCAGCTTGGACAGGCAAGAGACCCAGTACTTC
TRBD1	NA	TRBV2	TRBJ1-4	CASGQGATNEKLFF	TGTGCCAGTGGACAGGGTGCAACTAATGAAAAACTGTTTTTT
NA	NA	TRBV29-1	TRBJ2-2	CSVEASSRVGAGELFF	TGCAGCGTTGAAGCATCCTCCAGGGTAGGAGCCGGGGAGCTGTTTTTT
NA	NA	TRBV10-3	TRBJ2-3	CAISVPPYGSEGPTDTQYF	TGTGCCATCAGTGTCCCCCCGTACGGGAGCGAAGGTCCCACAGATACGCAGTATTTT
TRBD1	NA	TRBV27	TRBJ2-7	CASSLAGQGANCEQYF	TGTGCCAGCAGTTTGGCGGGACAGGGGGCCAACTGCGAGCAGTACTTC
TRBD1	NA	TRBV30	TRBJ1-6	CAWNRGTNSPLHF	TGTGCCTGGAACAGGGGGACCAATTCACCCCTCCACTTT
NA	NA	TRBV6-6	TRBJ2-5	CASNQGGETQYF	TGTGCCAGCAATCAGGGTGGGGAGACCCAGTACTTC
NA	NA	TRBV6-1	TRBJ2-7	CASRGEGTPEQYF	TGTGCCAGCAGGGGGGAAGGGACTCCGGAGCAGTACTTC
TRBD2	NA	TRBV14	TRBJ2-1	CASSRSSGRALYNEQFF	TGTGCCAGCAGCCGATCTAGCGGGAGGGCCCTCTACAATGAGCAGTTCTTC
TRBD1	NA	TRBV2	TRBJ1-2	CASSADRGGYTF	TGTGCCAGCAGCGCTGACAGGGGCGGCTACACCTTC
TRBD1	once	TRBV6-5	TRBJ1-1	CASKKGQITEAFF	TGTGCCAGCAAAAAGGGACAGATCACTGAAGCTTTCTTT
TRBD2	NA	TRBV6-4	TRBJ2-1	CASGGTSGVHEQFF	TGTGCCAGCGGGGGGACTAGCGGGGTACATGAGCAGTTCTTC
TRBD1	NA	TRBV11-2	TRBJ2-7	CASSSIQGAYEQYF	TGTGCCAGCAGCTCAATTCAGGGGGCGTACGAGCAGTACTTC
NA	NA	TRBV19	TRBJ2-3	CASSIFAGFADTQYF	TGTGCCAGTAGTATTTTCGCGGGGTTCGCAGATACGCAGTATTTT
NA	NA	TRBV19	TRBJ1-5	CASSSMRGQPQHF	TGTGCCAGTAGCTCTATGAGAGGTCAGCCCCAGCATTTT
NA	NA	TRBV7-2	TRBJ1-2	CASSFTSYGYTF	TGTGCCAGCAGCTTTACCAGCTATGGCTACACCTTC
TRBD2	NA	TRBV29-1	TRBJ2-3	CSVRLRPGLAGGTDTQYF	TGCAGCGTACGACTACGACCGGGACTAGCGGGAGGCACAGATACGCAGTATTTT
NA	NA	TRBV6-5	TRBJ1-4	CASSYSHNNEKLFF	TGTGCCAGCAGTTACTCGCACAATAATGAAAAACTGTTTTTT
TRBD1	NA	TRBV27	TRBJ1-6	CASRGTVNSPLHF	TGTGCCAGCAGGGGGACAGTAAATTCACCCCTCCACTTT
NA	NA	TRBV13	TRBJ2-1	CASNHRAPHNEQFF	TGTGCCAGCAACCACAGGGCTCCTCACAATGAGCAGTTCTTC
NA	NA	TRBV5-1	TRBJ2-7	CASSLAGGIYEQYF	TGCGCCAGCAGCTTGGCAGGGGGGATCTACGAGCAGTACTTC
NA	NA	TRBV7-2	TRBJ2-5	CASESEFQETQYF	TGTGCCAGCGAATCTGAGTTCCAAGAGACCCAGTACTTC
NA	NA	TRBV29-1	TRBJ1-3	CSVVKGDFGNTIYF	TGCAGCGTTGTGAAGGGGGATTTTGGAAACACCATATATTTT